These 15 T cell receptor beta chains were sequenced from one sample in a study of identical twins. Each CDR3 protein gets one entry after TCRdb re-called the 5' RACE reads with MiXCR. Of 640,000 or so distinct CDR3 sequences listed, around 6% were seen once; the top ten hold 1.5% to 2%. The sequencing sample was made of naive T cells sorted from blood. Receptors were obtained from a man aged 18 to 30 in good health.

The table lists this clonotype with many counts. This CDR3 reads CSAVAIRFSSDEQFF. The CDR3, as DNA: TGCAGTGCTGTCGCAATTAGGTTCTCGTCGGATGAGCAGTTCTTC. The chain employs TRBV20-1 and TRBJ2-1; no clear D. V lost 5 bases, J lost 8 bases, and 22 bases lay in between. The CDR3 sequence is 15 residues long. The V gene's germline CDR1 is DFQATT and CDR2 SNEGSKA (reference sequence).

V gene TRBV14 combines with J gene TRBJ2-4; 9 positions agree with TRBD1. Unmatched junction bases numbered 3, after V lost 2 bases and J lost 1 base. The germline V gene has CDR1 SGHDN and CDR2 FVKESK. The CDR3 length is 16 residues. Written as DNA, the CDR3 is TGTGCCAGCAGCCAACGGGACAGGGAGGCCAAAAACATTCAGTACTTC. Residues: CASSQRDREAKNIQYF.

Many counts were recorded for this clonotype. This sequence joins TRBV7-2 and TRBJ2-1; D gene unclear. The CDR3 has 15 amino acids. Trimming pared 1 base from V and 8 bases from J, leaving 15 bases between. Germline values: CDR1 SGHTA, CDR2 FQGNSA. This CDR3 is CASSLDSGYYYEQFF. For the CDR3, the DNA is TGTGCCAGCAGCTTAGATTCTGGGTATTACTATGAGCAGTTCTTC.

Ten or more counts support this clonotype. V is TRBV3-1 and J is TRBJ1-1; D is unclear. The CDR3 totals 14 residues. Deletions cut 1 base from V and 7 bases from J, with 13 bases between. Germline V gives CDR1 LGHDT, CDR2 YNNKEL (reference sequence). CDR3 protein: CASSQGGTGVEAFF. As DNA, the CDR3 is TGTGCCAGCAGCCAAGGGGGAACTGGAGTTGAAGCTTTCTTT. The whole variable domain, filled in from reference TRBV3-1 and TRBJ1-1, reads DTAVSQTPKYLVTQMGNDKSIKCEQNLGHDTMYWYKQDSKKFLKIMFSYNNKELIINETVPNRFSPKSPDKAHLNLHINSLELGDSAVYFCASSQGGTGVEAFFGQGTRLTVV.

The rearrangement links TRBV14 to TRBJ2-7; TRBD1 matches at 9 bases. CDR1 and CDR2 from the germline V gene are SGHDN and FVKESK. Trimming removed 4 bases from V and 3 bases from J; junction bases left unmatched: 7. The CDR3 totals 15 residues. DNA of the CDR3: TGTGCCAGCAGCCGCACAGGGGGCAGGTTCTACGAGCAGTACTTC. It encodes CASSRTGGRFYEQYF.

In this sample, this clonotype turned up many times. The V and J genes are TRBV11-2 and TRBJ1-1, with D perhaps matching TRBD1 (5 bases). Germline loops: CDR1 SGHAT, CDR2 FQNNGV. The CDR3 consists of 15 residues. Trimming cost V 3 bases and J 5 bases, with 16 bases left between them. The CDR3 sequence is CASSLRARGGTEAFF. DNA of the CDR3: TGTGCCAGCAGCTTGCGAGCGCGCGGGGGGACTGAAGCTTTCTTT.

The V gene is TRBV6-5, the J gene TRBJ2-3, with D possibly being TRBD2 (6 bases). The CDR3 has 16 residues. The germline CDR1 and CDR2 sequences are MNHEY and SVGAGI. V lost 3 bases and J 4 bases, leaving 17 bases between the germline ends. As DNA, the CDR3 is TGTGCCAGCAGTTATGGGGCGGGGCCCGGCGCAGATACGCAGTATTTT. Translation: CASSYGAGPGADTQYF.

J is TRBJ1-2 and V is TRBV29-1, with D unresolved. The CDR3 extends over 14 amino acids. Germline CDR1 is SQVTM and CDR2 is ANQGSEA. Trimming pared 0 bases from V and 4 bases from J, leaving 12 bases between. CDR3 sequence reads: CSVEEGGLGYGYTF. The CDR3, as DNA: TGCAGCGTTGAAGAGGGCGGACTAGGCTATGGCTACACCTTC.

This clonotype was observed at least ten times. The gene calls are TRBV7-9 and TRBJ2-5; the match to TRBD2 covers 9 bases. This CDR3 has 14 residues. With 4 bases clipped from V and 3 bases from J, the junction kept 3 bases outside the gene matches. Looked up from germline, CDR1 is SEHNR and CDR2 is FQNEAQ (reference sequence). CDR3 in amino acids: CASSSTSGKETQYF. CDR3 coding DNA: TGTGCCAGCAGCTCGACTAGCGGAAAAGAGACCCAGTACTTC. The whole variable domain, filled in from reference TRBV7-9 and TRBJ2-5, reads DTGVSQNPRHKITKRGQNVTFRCDPISEHNRLYWYRQTLGQGPEFLTYFQNEAQLEKSRLLSDRFSAERPKGSFSTLEIQRTEQGDSAMYLCASSSTSGKETQYFGPGTRLLVL.

This clonotype has more than one count but fewer than ten. The V and J genes are TRBV12-3 or TRBV12-4 and TRBJ2-5; D unresolved. Trimming removed 3 bases from V and 3 bases from J, with 8 bases in between. The CDR3 length is 13 residues. This CDR3 reads CASSFVQKETQYF. CDR3 DNA: TGTGCCAGCAGTTTCGTCCAGAAAGAGACCCAGTACTTC.

The gene calls are TRBV12-5 and TRBJ2-1; perhaps TRBD1 as D (7 bases). Trimming removed 7 bases at V and 6 bases at J, with 10 bases between. Germline V lookup: CDR1 LGHNT, CDR2 FRNRAP. The CDR3 runs 12 residues. CDR3 bases: TGTGCTAGTGCCCAGGGGGGCAATGAGCAGTTCTTC. Its protein product is CASAQGGNEQFF.

This clonotype was counted ten times or more. V gene TRBV25-1 combines with J gene TRBJ1-1, with TRBD1 identical over 7 bases. From germline, CDR1 is MGHDK and CDR2 SYGVNS. The V gene end was trimmed by 6 bases and the J gene end by 1 base; junction bases not matched to a gene: 2. The CDR3 contains 13 residues. The CDR3 bases are TGTGCCAGCAGCAGACAGGGGAACACTGAAGCTTTCTTT. Protein: CASSRQGNTEAFF.

This clonotype was counted only a few times. V usage is TRBV15 and J usage is TRBJ2-2; unclear D gene. With 8 bases removed from V and 1 base from J, the gap between germline ends came to 8 bases. From germline, CDR1 is LNHNV and CDR2 YYDKDF (reference sequence). CDR3 length equals 13 residues. As DNA, the CDR3 is TGTGCCACCGGCGAAGAGAACACCGGGGAGCTGTTTTTT. As protein: CATGEENTGELFF. The variable domain in full, completed from reference TRBV15 and TRBJ2-2, reads DAMVIQNPRYQVTQFGKPVTLSCSQTLNHNVMYWYQQKSSQAPKLLFHYYDKDFNNEADTPDNFQSRRPNTSFCFLDIRSPGLGDTAMYLCATGEENTGELFFGEGSRLTVL.

This clonotype appeared a few times. The gene calls are TRBV5-1 and TRBJ1-1; TRBD1 might be the D (5 bases). CDR3 length: 13 amino acids. The germline V and J ends were trimmed by 0 bases and 8 bases, with 11 bases remaining between them. Germline-derived CDR1 and CDR2 are SGHRS and YFSETQ. The CDR3, as DNA: TGCGCCAGCAGCTTGGTTCAGGGTCGGGAAGCTTTCTTT. Translating it yields CASSLVQGREAFF. Drawing the rest from reference TRBV5-1 and TRBJ1-1, the complete variable domain is KAGVTQTPRYLIKTRGQQVTLSCSPISGHRSVSWYQQTPGQGLQFLFEYFSETQRNKGNFPGRFSGRQFSNSRSEMNVSTLELGDSALYLCASSLVQGREAFFGQGTRLTVV.

The V and J genes are TRBV7-2 and TRBJ2-1; D is possibly TRBD2 (5 bases). The CDR3 spans 15 residues. V gave up 6 bases and J gave up 6 bases, with 18 bases separating them. Looked up from germline, CDR1 is SGHTA and CDR2 is FQGNSA. CDR3 DNA: TGTGCCAGCAGACGAGGCCCGAGGAGCGGCAATGAGCAGTTCTTC. Its protein product is CASRRGPRSGNEQFF.